These 4 T cell receptor beta chains share one sample of origin, sequenced in a study of T cell clonality in common variable immunodeficiency. The protocol was immunoSEQ multiplex PCR, while the TCRdb copy is restricted to in-frame clones and leaves out a portion. The specimen has approximately 81,000 clones, none found just once. Material for sequencing was peripheral blood mononuclear cells. These receptors came from a person between 18 and 75 years old in good health.

This clone has ten or more counts. Coverage ceases 3 residues before the CDR3 finishes, and the germline J gene fills in the end. J is TRBJ2-4 and V is TRBV20-1, with TRBD1 as a possible D gene (5 bases). This CDR3 has 12 residues. Trimming removed 0 bases from V and 9 bases from J, with 9 bases in between. Germline V lookup: CDR1 DFQATT, CDR2 SNEGSKA (reference sequence). The CDR3 loop is CSARDQGSIQYF. The sequenced part of the CDR3 DNA is TGCAGTGCTAGAGATCAGGGTAGCATT.

This clone was seen repeatedly, ten times or more. The sequenced fragment ends 3 residues before the CDR3 boundary, so the rest is inferred from the germline J gene. This sequence joins TRBV12-3 or TRBV12-4 and TRBJ2-7; a possible D gene is TRBD1 (5 bases). The CDR3 is made up of 15 amino acids. Trimming pared 2 bases from V and 2 bases from J, leaving 13 bases between. CDR3 region: CASSLTAGPPYEQYF. The DNA read from the CDR3 is TGTGCCAGCAGTTTAACGGCAGGGCCCCCCTACGAG.

This clone has ten or more counts. The read terminates 3 residues ahead of where the CDR3 ends, so the germline J gene completes it. The V call is TRBV5-4, the J call TRBJ1-2; maybe TRBD1 (6 bases). The CDR3 is 15 amino acids. V gave up 0 bases and J gave up 6 bases, with 15 bases separating them. The germline CDR1 and CDR2 sequences are SGHNT and YYREEE (reference sequence). The part of the CDR3 DNA that was read is TGTGCCAGCAGCTTGGGGGGGCGCGGGTTGGATGGC. Its protein is CASSLGGRGLDG. The CDR3 reads in full as CASSLGGRGLDGYTF.

This clone was detected ten times or more. The read terminates 3 residues before the CDR3 end, so the remaining end is supplied by the germline J gene. The chain employs TRBV23-1 and TRBJ1-5; 7 bases agree with TRBD1. TRBV23-1 is filed as an ORF, its function uncertain. V lost 3 bases to trimming and J lost 2 bases; unmatched junction nucleotides: 10. This CDR3 has 17 residues. The CDR3 loop reads CASSHDDRDDGNQPQHF. CDR3 DNA (partial): TGCGCCAGCAGTCACGACGACAGGGACGATGGCAATCAGCCC.